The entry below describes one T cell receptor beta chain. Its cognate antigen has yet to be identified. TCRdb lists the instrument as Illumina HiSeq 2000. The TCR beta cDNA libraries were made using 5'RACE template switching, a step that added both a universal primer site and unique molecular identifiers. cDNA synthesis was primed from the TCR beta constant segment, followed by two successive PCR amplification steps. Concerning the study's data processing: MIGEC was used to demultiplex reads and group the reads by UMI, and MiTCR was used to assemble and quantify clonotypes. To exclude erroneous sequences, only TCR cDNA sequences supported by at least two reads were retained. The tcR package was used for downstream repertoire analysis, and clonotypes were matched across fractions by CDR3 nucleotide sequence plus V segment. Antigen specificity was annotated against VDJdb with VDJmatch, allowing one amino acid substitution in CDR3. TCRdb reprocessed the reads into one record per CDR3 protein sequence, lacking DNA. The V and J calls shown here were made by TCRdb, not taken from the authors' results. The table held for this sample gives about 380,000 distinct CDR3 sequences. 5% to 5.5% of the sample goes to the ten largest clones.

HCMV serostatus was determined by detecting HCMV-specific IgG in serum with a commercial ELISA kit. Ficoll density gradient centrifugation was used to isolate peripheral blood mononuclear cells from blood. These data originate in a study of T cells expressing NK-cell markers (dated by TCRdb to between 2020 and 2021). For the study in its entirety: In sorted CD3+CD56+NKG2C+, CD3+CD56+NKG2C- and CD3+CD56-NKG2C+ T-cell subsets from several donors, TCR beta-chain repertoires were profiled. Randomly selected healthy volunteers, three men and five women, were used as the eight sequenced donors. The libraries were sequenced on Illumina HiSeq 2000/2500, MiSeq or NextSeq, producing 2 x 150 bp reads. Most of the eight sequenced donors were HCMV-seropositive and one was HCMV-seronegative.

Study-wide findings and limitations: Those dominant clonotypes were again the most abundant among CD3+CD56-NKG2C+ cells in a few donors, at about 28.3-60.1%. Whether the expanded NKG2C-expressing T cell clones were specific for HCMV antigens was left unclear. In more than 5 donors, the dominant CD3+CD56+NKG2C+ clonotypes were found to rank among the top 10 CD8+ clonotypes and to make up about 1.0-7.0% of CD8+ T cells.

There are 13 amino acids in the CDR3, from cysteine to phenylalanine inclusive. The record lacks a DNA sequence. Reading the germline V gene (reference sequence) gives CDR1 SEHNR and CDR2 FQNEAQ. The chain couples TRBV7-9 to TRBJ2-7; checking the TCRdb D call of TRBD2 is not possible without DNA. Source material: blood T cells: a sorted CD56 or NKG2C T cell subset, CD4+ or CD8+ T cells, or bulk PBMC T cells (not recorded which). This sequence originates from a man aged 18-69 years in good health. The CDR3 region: CAIERGGRYEQYF.